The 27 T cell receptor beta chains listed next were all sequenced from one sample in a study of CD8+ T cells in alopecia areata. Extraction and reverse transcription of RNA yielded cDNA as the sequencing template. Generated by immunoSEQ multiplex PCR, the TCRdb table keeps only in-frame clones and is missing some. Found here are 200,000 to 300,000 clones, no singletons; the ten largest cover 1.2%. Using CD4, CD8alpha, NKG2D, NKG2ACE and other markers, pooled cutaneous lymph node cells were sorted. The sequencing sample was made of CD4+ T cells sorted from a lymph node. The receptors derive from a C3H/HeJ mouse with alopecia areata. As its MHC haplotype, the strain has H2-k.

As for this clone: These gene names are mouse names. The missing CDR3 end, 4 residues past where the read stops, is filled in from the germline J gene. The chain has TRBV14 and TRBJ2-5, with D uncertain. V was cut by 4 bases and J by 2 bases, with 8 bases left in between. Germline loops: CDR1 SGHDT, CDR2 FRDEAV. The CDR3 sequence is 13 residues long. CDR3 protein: CASSIGFQDTQYF. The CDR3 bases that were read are TGTGCCAGCAGTATAGGGTTCCAAGAC. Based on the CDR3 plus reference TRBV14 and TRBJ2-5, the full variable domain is EAGVTQSPRYAVLQEGQAVSFWCDPISGHDTLYWYQQPRDQGPQLLVYFRDEAVIDNSQLPSDRFSAVRPKGTNSTLKIQSAKQGDTATYLCASSIGFQDTQYFGPGTRLLVL.

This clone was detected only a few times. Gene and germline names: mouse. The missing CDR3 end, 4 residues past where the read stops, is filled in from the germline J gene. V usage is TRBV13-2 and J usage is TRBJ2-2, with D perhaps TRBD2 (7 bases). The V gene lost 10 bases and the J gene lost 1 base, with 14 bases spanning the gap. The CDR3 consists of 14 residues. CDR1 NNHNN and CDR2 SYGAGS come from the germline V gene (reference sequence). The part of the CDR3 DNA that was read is TGTGCCGCCGACTGGGACAAAAACACCGGG. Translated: CAADWDKNTG. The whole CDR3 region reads CAADWDKNTGQLYF.

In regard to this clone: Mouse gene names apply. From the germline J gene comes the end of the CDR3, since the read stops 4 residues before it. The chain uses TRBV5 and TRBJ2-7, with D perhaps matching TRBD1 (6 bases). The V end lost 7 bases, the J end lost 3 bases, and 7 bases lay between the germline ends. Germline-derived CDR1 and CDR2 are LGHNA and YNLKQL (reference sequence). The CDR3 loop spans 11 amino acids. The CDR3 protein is CASKQGYEQYF. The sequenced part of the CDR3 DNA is TGTGCCAGCAAACAGGGCTAT.

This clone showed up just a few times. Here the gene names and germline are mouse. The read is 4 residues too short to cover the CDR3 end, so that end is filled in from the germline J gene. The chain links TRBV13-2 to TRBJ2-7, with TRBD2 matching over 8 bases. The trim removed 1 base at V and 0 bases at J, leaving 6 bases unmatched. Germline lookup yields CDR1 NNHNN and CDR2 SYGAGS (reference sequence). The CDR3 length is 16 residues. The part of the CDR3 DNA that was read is TGTGCCAGCGGTGATTCCGGACTGGGCGACTCCTAT. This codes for CASGDSGLGDSY. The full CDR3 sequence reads CASGDSGLGDSYEQYF.

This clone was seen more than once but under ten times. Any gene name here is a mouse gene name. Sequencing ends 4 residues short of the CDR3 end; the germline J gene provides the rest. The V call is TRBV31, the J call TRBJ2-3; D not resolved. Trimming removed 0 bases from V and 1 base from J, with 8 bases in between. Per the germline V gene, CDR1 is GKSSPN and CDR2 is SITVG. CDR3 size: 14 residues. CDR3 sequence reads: CAWSLGIGAETLYF. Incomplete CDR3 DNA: TGTGCCTGGAGTCTGGGGATTGGTGCAGAA.

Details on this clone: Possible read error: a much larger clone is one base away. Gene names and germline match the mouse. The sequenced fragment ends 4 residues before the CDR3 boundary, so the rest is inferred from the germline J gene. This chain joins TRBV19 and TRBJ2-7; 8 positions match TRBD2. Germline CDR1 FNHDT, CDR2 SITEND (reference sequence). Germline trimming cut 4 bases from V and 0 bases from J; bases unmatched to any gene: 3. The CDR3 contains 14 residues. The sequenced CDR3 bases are TGTGCCAGCAGTTACTGGGGGAGCTCCTAT. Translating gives CASSYWGSSY. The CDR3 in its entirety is CASSYWGSSYEQYF.

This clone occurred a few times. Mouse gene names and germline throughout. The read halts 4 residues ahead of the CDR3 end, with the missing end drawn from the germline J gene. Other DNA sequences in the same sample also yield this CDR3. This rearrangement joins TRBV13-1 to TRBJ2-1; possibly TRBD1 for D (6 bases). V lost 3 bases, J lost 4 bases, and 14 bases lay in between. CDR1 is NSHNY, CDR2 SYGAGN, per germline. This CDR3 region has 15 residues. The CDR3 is CASSGRRDNYAEQFF. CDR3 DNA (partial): TGTGCCAGCAGTGGGCGCCGGGACAATTATGCT.

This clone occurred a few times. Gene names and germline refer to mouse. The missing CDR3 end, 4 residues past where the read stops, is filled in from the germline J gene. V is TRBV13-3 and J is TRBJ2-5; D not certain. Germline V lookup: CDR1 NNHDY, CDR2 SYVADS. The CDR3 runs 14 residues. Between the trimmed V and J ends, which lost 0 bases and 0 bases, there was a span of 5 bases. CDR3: CASSDVGNQDTQYF. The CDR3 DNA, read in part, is TGTGCCAGCAGTGATGTGGGTAACCAAGAC.

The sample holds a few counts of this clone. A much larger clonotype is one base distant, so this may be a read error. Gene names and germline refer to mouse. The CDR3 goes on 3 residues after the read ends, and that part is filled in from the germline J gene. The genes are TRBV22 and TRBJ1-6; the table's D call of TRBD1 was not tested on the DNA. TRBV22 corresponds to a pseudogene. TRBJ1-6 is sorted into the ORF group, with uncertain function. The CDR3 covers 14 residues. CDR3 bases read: TGTGCCAGCAGCCCGGGACAGTATAATTCGCCC. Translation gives CASSPGQYNSP. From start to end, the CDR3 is CASSPGQYNSPLYF.

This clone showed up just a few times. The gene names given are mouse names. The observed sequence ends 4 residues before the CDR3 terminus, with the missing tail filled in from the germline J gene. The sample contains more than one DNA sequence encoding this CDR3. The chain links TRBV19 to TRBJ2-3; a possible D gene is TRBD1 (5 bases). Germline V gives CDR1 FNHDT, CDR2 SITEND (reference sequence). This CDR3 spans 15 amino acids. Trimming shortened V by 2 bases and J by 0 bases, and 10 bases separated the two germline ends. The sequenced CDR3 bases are TGTGCCAGCAGTATCAGGGCAACTAGTGCAGAA. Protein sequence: CASSIRATSAE. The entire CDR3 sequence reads CASSIRATSAETLYF.

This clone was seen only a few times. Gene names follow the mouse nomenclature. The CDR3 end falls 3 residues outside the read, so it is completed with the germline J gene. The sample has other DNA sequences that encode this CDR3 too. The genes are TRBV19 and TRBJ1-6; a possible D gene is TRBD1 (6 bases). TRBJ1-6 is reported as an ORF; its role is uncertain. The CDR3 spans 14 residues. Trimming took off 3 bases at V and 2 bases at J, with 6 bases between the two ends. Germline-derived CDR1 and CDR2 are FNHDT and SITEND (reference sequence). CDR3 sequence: CASSRQAYNSPLYF. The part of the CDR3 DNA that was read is TGTGCCAGCAGTAGACAGGCCTATAATTCGCCC.

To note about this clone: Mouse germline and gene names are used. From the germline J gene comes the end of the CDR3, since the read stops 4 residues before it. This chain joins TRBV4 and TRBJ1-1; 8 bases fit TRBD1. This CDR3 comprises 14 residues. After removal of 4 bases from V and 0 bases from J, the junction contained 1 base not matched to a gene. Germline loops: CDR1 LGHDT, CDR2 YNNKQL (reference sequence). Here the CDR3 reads CASSLTGANTEVFF. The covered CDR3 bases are TGTGCCAGCAGCTTGACAGGGGCAAACACA.

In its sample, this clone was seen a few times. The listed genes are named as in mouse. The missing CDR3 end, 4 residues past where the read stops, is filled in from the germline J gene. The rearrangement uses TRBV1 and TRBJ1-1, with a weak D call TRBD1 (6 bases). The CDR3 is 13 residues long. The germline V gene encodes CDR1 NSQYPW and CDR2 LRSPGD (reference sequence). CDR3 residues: CTCSADYRVEVFF. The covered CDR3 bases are TGCACCTGCAGTGCAGATTACAGGGTA.

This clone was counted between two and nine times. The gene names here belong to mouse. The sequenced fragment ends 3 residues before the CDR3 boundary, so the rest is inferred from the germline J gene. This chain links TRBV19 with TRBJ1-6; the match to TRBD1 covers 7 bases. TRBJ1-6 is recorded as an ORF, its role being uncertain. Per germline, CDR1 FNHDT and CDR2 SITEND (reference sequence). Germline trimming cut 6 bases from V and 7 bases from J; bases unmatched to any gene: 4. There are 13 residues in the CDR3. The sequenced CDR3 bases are TGTGCCAGCAAACGGGACAGAAATTCGCCC. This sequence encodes CASKRDRNSP. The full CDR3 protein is CASKRDRNSPLYF.

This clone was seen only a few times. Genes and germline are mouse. The part of the CDR3 DNA that was read is TGCACCTGCAGTGCAGTGGTCGGAAACACA. Amino acids: CTCSAVVGNT. The complete CDR3 sequence is CTCSAVVGNTEVFF. The chain carries TRBV1 and TRBJ1-1; D is unresolved. The sequence runs out 4 residues before the end of the CDR3; the remainder is reconstructed from the germline J gene. Trimming shortened V by 1 base and J by 1 base, and 7 bases separated the two germline ends. The CDR3 spans 14 residues. CDR1 and CDR2 (germline): NSQYPW, LRSPGD (reference sequence).

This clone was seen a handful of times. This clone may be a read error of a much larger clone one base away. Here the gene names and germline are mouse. The CDR3 reads CASSQEGQGVETLYF. The DNA read from the CDR3 is TGTGCCAGCAGCCAAGAGGGACAGGGGGTAGAA. V and J are TRBV5 and TRBJ2-3, with 11 bases lining up with TRBD1. Read data end 4 residues before the CDR3 end; the end is taken from the germline J gene. CDR3 length equals 15 residues. Germline V lookup: CDR1 LGHNA, CDR2 YNLKQL (reference sequence).

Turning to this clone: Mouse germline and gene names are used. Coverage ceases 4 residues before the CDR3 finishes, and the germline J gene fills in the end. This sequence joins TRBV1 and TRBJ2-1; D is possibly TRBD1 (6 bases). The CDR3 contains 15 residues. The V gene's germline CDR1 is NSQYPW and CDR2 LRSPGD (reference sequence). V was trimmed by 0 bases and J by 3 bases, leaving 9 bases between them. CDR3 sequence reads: CTCSADRTAYAEQFF. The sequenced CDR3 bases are TGCACCTGCAGTGCAGACCGGACAGCCTATGCT.

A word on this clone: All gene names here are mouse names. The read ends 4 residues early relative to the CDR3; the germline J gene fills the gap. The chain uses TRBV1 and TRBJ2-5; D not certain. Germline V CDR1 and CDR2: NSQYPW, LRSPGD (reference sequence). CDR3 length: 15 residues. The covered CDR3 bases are TGCACCTGCAGTGCAGATCAGGCCAGAAAAGAC. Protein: CTCSADQARKD. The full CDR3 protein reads CTCSADQARKDTQYF.

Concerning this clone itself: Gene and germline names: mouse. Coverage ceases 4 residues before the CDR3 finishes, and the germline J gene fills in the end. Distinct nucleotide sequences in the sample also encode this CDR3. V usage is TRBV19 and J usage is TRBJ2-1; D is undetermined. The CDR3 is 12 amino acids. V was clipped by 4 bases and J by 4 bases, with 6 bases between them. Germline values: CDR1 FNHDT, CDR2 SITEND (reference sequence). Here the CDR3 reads CASSPGYAEQFF. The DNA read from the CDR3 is TGTGCCAGCAGTCCAGGTTATGCT.

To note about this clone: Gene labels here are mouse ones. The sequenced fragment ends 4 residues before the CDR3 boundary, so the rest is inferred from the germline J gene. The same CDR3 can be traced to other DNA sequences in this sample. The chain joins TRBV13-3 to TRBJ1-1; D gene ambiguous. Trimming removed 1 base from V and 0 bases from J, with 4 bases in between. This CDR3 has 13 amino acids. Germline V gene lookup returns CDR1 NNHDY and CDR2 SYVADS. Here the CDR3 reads CASSDLANTEVFF. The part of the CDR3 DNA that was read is TGTGCCAGCAGTGATTTGGCAAACACA.

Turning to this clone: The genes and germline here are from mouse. The CDR3 is CAWSLQGTGVAEQFF. Incomplete CDR3 DNA: TGTGCCTGGAGTCTACAAGGGACTGGGGTCGCT. The V and J genes are TRBV31 and TRBJ2-1, with 10 bases fitting TRBD2. The read is 4 residues too short to cover the CDR3 end, so that end is filled in from the germline J gene. Germline lookup yields CDR1 GKSSPN and CDR2 SITVG. This CDR3 region has 15 residues.

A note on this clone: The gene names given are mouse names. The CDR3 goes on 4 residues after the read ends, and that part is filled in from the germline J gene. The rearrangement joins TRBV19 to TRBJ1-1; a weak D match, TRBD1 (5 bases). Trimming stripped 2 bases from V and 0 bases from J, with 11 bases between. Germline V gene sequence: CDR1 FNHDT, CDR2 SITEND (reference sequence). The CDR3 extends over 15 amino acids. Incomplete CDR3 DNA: TGTGCCAGCAGTATCCCCCGGGGACAGAACACA. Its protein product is CASSIPRGQNT. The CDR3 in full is CASSIPRGQNTEVFF.

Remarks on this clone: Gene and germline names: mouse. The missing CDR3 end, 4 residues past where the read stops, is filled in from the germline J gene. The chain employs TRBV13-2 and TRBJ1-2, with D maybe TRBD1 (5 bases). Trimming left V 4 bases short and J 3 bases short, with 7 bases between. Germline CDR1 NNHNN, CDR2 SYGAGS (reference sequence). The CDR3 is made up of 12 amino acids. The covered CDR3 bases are TGTGCCAGCGGTCCAGGGCACTCC. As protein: CASGPGHS. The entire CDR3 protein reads CASGPGHSDYTF.

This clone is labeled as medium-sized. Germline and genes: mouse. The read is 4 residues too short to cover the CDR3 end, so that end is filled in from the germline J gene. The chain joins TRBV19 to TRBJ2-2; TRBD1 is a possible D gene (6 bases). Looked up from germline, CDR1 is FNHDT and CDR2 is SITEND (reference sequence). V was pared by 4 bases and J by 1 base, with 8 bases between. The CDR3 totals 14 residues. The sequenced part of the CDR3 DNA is TGTGCCAGCAGTTACAGGGTAAACACCGGG. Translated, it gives CASSYRVNTG. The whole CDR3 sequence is CASSYRVNTGQLYF.

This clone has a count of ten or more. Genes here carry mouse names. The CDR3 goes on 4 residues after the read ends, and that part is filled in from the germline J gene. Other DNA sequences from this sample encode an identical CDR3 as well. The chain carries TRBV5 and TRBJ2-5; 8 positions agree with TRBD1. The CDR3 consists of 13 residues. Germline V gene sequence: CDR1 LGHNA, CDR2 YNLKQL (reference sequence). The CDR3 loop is CASSQGTGDTQYF. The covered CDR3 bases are TGTGCCAGCAGCCAAGGGACAGGGGAC.

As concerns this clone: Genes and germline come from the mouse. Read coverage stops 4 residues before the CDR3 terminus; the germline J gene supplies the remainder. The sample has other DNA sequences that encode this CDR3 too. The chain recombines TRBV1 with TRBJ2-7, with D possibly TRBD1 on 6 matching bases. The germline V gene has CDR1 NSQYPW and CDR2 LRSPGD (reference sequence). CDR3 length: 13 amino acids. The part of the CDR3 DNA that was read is TGCACCTGCAGTGCAGGGGACACTTAT. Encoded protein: CTCSAGDTY. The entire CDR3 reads CTCSAGDTYEQYF.

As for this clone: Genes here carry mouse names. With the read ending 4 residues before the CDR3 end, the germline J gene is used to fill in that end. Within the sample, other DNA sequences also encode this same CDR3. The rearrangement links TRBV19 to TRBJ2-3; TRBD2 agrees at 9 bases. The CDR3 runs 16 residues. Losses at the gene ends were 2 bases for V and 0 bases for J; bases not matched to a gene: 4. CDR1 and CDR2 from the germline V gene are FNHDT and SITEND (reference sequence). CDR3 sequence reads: CASSIWGGTSAETLYF. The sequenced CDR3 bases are TGTGCCAGCAGTATCTGGGGGGGGACTAGTGCAGAA. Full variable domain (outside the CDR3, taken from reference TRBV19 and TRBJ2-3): GGIITQTPKFLIGQEGQKLTLKCQQNFNHDTMYWYRQDSGKGLRLIYYSITENDLQKGDLSEGYDASREKKSSFSLTVTSAQKNEMAVFLCASSIWGGTSAETLYFGSGTRLTVL.